This is a list of T cell receptor beta chains from one sample in a study of T cells in Graves' hyperthyroidism and ophthalmopathy. A single record per CDR3 protein comes from TCRdb applying MiXCR to the multiplex PCR reads. The sample shows around 190,000 distinct CDR3 sequences, 15% to 20% of them seen only once. The specimen sequenced was blood. The receptors were gathered from a woman between 50 and 59 years old with Graves' hyperthyroidism. CDR3s include the opening cysteine and the closing phenylalanine or tryptophan. D genes are given only for firm matches. A row's size may be missing; if present it is once, few, many or a size class.

D | size | J | V | CDR3 | DNA
NA | many | TRBJ1-1 | TRBV14 | CASSLMGEAFF | TGTGCCAGCAGCTTGATGGGGGAAGCTTTCTTT
NA | once | TRBJ2-7 | TRBV28 | CASSESGTNNYEQYF | TGTGCCAGCAGTGAATCCGGGACGAACAACTACGAGCAGTACTTC
NA | many | TRBJ1-6 | TRBV3-1 | CASSLYSTHSPLHF | TGTGCCAGCAGCCTTTATAGCACCCATTCACCCCTCCACTTT
NA | many | TRBJ2-1 | TRBV5-1 | CASSPVISVNEQFF | TGCGCCAGCAGCCCGGTCATCTCTGTGAATGAGCAGTTCTTC
TRBD1 | few | TRBJ1-1 | TRBV19 | CASSPRGTEQAFF | TGTGCCAGTAGTCCTAGAGGGACAGAACAAGCTTTCTTT
NA | many | TRBJ1-5 | TRBV27 | CASSFAGGGQPQHF | TGTGCCAGCAGTTTTGCGGGGGGCGGACAGCCCCAGCATTTT
NA | NA | TRBJ2-2 | TRBV19 | CASRTGGELFF | TGTGCCAGTAGGACGGGCGGGGAGCTGTTTTTT
NA | many | TRBJ2-4 | TRBV18 | CASSPPISEEAKNIQYF | TGTGCCAGCTCACCTCCGATTAGTGAGGAGGCCAAAAACATTCAGTACTTC
NA | NA | TRBJ1-1 | TRBV4-1 | CASSHPGQSGEAFF | TGCGCCAGCAGCCACCCCGGACAGAGTGGTGAAGCTTTCTTT
TRBD1 | many | TRBJ1-1 | TRBV18 | CASSPLGTDEAFF | TGTGCCAGCTCACCCCTGGGGACAGATGAAGCTTTCTTT
NA | many | TRBJ1-1 | TRBV6-1 | CASTFFGDTEAFF | TGTGCCAGCACCTTTTTCGGGGACACTGAAGCTTTCTTT
NA | many | TRBJ2-6 | TRBV28 | CASSLHYGANVLTF | TGTGCCAGCAGTCTTCATTACGGGGCCAACGTCCTGACTTTC
NA | NA | TRBJ1-1 | TRBV19 | CASSPSTVFMNTEAFF | TGTGCCAGTAGTCCTTCGACAGTCTTCATGAACACTGAAGCTTTCTTT
NA | many | TRBJ2-5 | TRBV10-2 | CASSESLTSKETQYF | TGCGCCAGCAGTGAGTCGTTGACAAGTAAGGAGACCCAGTACTTC
NA | many | TRBJ2-1 | TRBV7-9 | CASSFANEQFF | TGTGCCAGCAGTTTCGCGAATGAGCAGTTCTTC
NA | many | TRBJ1-1 | TRBV28 | CASSGNGKVAFF | TGTGCCAGCAGTGGGAATGGAAAAGTGGCTTTCTTT
NA | few | TRBJ2-6 | TRBV6-1 | CANSLGDSGANVLTF | TGTGCCAACAGTCTTGGGGACTCTGGGGCCAACGTCCTGACTTTC
NA | many | TRBJ2-1 | TRBV5-1 | CASSPSVRTRYNEQFF | TGCGCCAGCAGCCCTAGCGTACGTACTCGCTACAATGAGCAGTTCTTC
NA | many | TRBJ1-1 | TRBV10-3 | CAISLQGGAEAFF | TGTGCCATCAGCCTCCAGGGCGGGGCTGAAGCTTTCTTT
NA | many | TRBJ2-5 | TRBV28 | CASSLPYNQETQYF | TGTGCCAGCAGTTTACCATATAACCAAGAGACCCAGTACTTC
TRBD1 | many | TRBJ1-2 | TRBV5-1 | CASSSQTGAAMGYTF | TGCGCCAGCAGCTCCCAAACAGGGGCCGCGATGGGCTACACCTTC
NA | NA | TRBJ2-7 | TRBV18 | CASSPKSSSYEQYF | TGTGCCAGCTCACCAAAATCTAGCTCCTACGAGCAGTACTTC
NA | many | TRBJ1-5 | TRBV5-1 | CASSEVGGNQPQHF | TGCGCCAGCAGCGAAGTGGGTGGCAATCAGCCCCAGCATTTT
NA | many | TRBJ1-4 | TRBV2 | CASMRLAVTNEKLFF | TGTGCCAGCATGCGGCTGGCGGTAACTAATGAAAAACTGTTTTTT
NA | many | TRBJ1-4 | TRBV19 | CASRAADEKLFF | TGTGCCAGTAGGGCAGCAGATGAAAAACTGTTTTTT
TRBD2 | many | TRBJ2-1 | TRBV4-2 | CASSPGQSGGPLYNEQFF | TGTGCCAGCAGCCCAGGACAGAGCGGGGGCCCCCTCTACAATGAGCAGTTCTTC
NA | many | TRBJ2-1 | TRBV7-3 | CASSLTVGVQQFF | TGTGCCAGCAGCTTAACGGTGGGGGTCCAGCAGTTCTTC
TRBD1 | many | TRBJ1-2 | TRBV19 | CASTNVGDRKGYTF | TGTGCCAGTACCAACGTAGGGGACAGAAAGGGCTACACCTTC
NA | many | TRBJ1-2 | TRBV7-2 | CASSLGVGRTYGYTF | TGTGCCAGCAGCTTAGGTGTGGGCAGGACTTATGGCTACACCTTC
NA | many | TRBJ1-1 | TRBV27 | CASSTLQGSTEAFF | TGTGCCAGCAGTACTCTTCAGGGGAGTACTGAAGCTTTCTTT
NA | many | TRBJ2-1 | TRBV7-9 | CASSLQGLSNEQFF | TGTGCCAGCAGCTTACAGGGGCTCAGCAATGAGCAGTTCTTC
NA | many | TRBJ2-3 | TRBV20-1 | CSARNSLEGTDTQYF | TGCAGTGCTAGAAATTCCCTAGAGGGCACAGATACGCAGTATTTT
TRBD2 | NA | TRBJ2-1 | TRBV7-9 | CASSFGLAGEEQFF | TGTGCCAGCAGCTTTGGGCTAGCGGGAGAAGAGCAGTTCTTC
NA | many | TRBJ2-7 | TRBV12-3/TRBV12-4 | CASSLGGEQYF | TGTGCCAGCAGTTTAGGGGGCGAGCAGTACTTC
NA | few | TRBJ1-3 | TRBV15 | CATSREIPSGNTIYF | TGTGCCACCAGCAGAGAAATCCCCTCTGGAAACACCATATATTTT
TRBD2 | few | TRBJ2-1 | TRBV19 | CASSTLRLAASSYNEQFF | TGTGCCAGTAGTACGCTCAGACTAGCGGCGAGCTCCTACAATGAGCAGTTCTTC
TRBD2 | many | TRBJ2-7 | TRBV20-1 | CSAGRGTYEQYF | TGCAGTGCTGGGCGGGGGACCTACGAGCAGTACTTC
NA | many | TRBJ1-5 | TRBV6-1 | CASSRRGGSNQPQHF | TGTGCCAGCAGTCGGAGGGGAGGTAGCAATCAGCCCCAGCATTTT
NA | many | TRBJ1-2 | TRBV5-1 | CASSLGPPVGYGYTF | TGCGCCAGCAGCTTGGGACCCCCGGTTGGCTATGGCTACACCTTC
TRBD1 | many | TRBJ2-2 | TRBV20-1 | CSIGTGWTGELFF | TGCAGTATCGGGACAGGATGGACCGGGGAGCTGTTTTTT
TRBD1 | NA | TRBJ2-1 | TRBV5-1 | CASMRQGRNEQFF | TGCGCCAGCATGAGACAGGGAAGGAATGAGCAGTTCTTC
NA | many | TRBJ2-3 | TRBV20-1 | CSASADTDTQYF | TGCAGTGCTAGCGCCGACACAGATACGCAGTATTTT
NA | many | TRBJ1-3 | TRBV11-2 | CASSARVGSGNTIYF | TGTGCCAGCAGCGCTAGAGTGGGCTCTGGAAACACCATATATTTT
NA | NA | TRBJ2-7 | TRBV28 | CASSFFRETEQYF | TGTGCCAGCAGTTTTTTCAGGGAGACCGAGCAGTACTTC
NA | many | TRBJ1-5 | TRBV28 | CASSSRGRRGNQPQHF | TGTGCCAGCAGTTCTAGGGGCCGGAGGGGCAATCAGCCCCAGCATTTT
NA | NA | TRBJ1-2 | TRBV12-3/TRBV12-4 | CASSPLVGGLYGYTF | TGTGCCAGCAGTCCCCTTGTCGGGGGTCTATATGGCTACACCTTC
NA | many | TRBJ1-5 | TRBV10-3 | CAISESVGLNQPQHF | TGTGCCATCAGTGAGTCGGTAGGGCTAAATCAGCCCCAGCATTTT
TRBD2 | NA | TRBJ2-2 | TRBV12-3/TRBV12-4 | CASSSGGGRGNTGELFF | TGTGCCAGCTCTTCCGGGGGGGGGCGGGGGAACACCGGGGAGCTGTTTTTT
NA | NA | TRBJ2-3 | TRBV12-3/TRBV12-4 | CASNSGAGPIMQYF | TGTGCCAGCAATAGCGGAGCCGGACCCATCATGCAGTATTTT
NA | many | TRBJ2-2 | TRBV19 | CASSINSQGLHTGELFF | TGTGCCAGTAGTATAAATAGCCAGGGTTTACACACCGGGGAGCTGTTTTTT
NA | many | TRBJ1-2 | TRBV6-1 | CASSHHDGQSSYGYTF | TGTGCCAGCAGCCATCACGATGGACAGTCGAGCTATGGCTACACCTTC
NA | many | TRBJ1-2 | TRBV7-2 | CASSSPQGARSYGYTF | TGTGCCAGCAGCTCCCCACAGGGCGCGCGGAGCTATGGCTACACCTTC
TRBD2 | NA | TRBJ2-2 | TRBV7-6 | CASSVGTITGELFF | TGTGCCAGCAGCGTCGGGACTATCACCGGGGAGCTGTTTTTT
NA | NA | TRBJ2-3 | TRBV9 | CASSVTLGGTDTQYF | TGTGCCAGCAGCGTAACTTTAGGGGGCACAGATACGCAGTATTTT
TRBD1 | NA | TRBJ2-6 | TRBV5-4 | CASSRGGQGAGANVLTF | TGTGCCAGCAGCCGAGGGGGACAGGGTGCTGGGGCCAACGTCCTGACTTTC
TRBD1 | NA | TRBJ1-2 | TRBV29-1 | CSVDARDRGYGYTF | TGCAGCGTTGACGCCAGGGACAGGGGCTATGGCTACACCTTC
TRBD1 | many | TRBJ1-2 | TRBV7-3 | CASSFDRGGYTF | TGTGCCAGCAGCTTCGACAGGGGTGGCTACACCTTC
NA | many | TRBJ1-1 | TRBV5-1 | CASSLVGISEAFF | TGCGCCAGCAGCTTGGTCGGGATATCTGAAGCTTTCTTT
TRBD1 | many | TRBJ1-2 | TRBV7-9 | CASSEGQGGYGYTF | TGTGCCAGCAGCGAAGGACAGGGTGGGTATGGCTACACCTTC
NA | many | TRBJ1-2 | TRBV5-4 | CASSLRQNYGYTF | TGTGCCAGCAGTTTAAGACAGAACTATGGCTACACCTTC